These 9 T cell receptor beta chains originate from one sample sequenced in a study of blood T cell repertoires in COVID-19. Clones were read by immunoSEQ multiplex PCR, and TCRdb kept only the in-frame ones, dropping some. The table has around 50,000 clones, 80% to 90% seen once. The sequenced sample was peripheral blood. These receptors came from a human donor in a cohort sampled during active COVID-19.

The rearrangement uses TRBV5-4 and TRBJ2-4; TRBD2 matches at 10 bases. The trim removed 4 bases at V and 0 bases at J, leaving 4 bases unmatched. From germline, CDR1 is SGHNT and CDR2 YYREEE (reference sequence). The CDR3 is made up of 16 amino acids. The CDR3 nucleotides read TGTGCCAGCAGCCTAAGACTAGCGGGAGCCAAAAACATTCAGTACTTC. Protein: CASSLRLAGAKNIQYF.

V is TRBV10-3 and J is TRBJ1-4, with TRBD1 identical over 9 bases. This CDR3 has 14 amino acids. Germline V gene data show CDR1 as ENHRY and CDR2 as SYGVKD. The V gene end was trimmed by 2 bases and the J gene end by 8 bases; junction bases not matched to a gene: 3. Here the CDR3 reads CAISEGTGQEKLFF. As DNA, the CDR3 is TGTGCCATCAGTGAGGGGACAGGGCAAGAAAAACTGTTTTTT.

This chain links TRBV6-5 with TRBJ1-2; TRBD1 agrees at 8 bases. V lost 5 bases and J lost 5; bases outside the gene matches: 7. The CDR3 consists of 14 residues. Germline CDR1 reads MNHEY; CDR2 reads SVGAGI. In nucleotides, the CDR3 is TGTGCCAGCAGTAGGACAGGGACGGGGTATGGCTACACCTTC. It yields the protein CASSRTGTGYGYTF.

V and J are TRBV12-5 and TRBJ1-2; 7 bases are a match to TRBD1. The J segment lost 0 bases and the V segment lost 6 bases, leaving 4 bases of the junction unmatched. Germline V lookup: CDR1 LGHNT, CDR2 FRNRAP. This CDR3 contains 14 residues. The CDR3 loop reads CASGRDSPNYGYTF. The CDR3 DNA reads TGTGCTAGTGGGCGGGACAGCCCTAACTATGGCTACACCTTC.

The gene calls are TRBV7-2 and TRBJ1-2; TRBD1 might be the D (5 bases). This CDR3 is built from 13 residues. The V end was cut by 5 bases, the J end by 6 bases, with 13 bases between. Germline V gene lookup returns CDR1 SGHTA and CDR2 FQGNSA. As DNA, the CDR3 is TGTGCCAGCAGCGCGCGACAGTTAAATGGCTACACCTTC. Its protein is CASSARQLNGYTF.

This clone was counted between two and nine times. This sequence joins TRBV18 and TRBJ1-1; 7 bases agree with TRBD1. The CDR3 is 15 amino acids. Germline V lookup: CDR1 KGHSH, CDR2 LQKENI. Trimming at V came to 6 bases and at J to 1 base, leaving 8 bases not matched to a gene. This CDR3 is CASSSISGGNTEAFF. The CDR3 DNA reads TGTGCCAGCTCGTCCATCTCAGGGGGGAACACTGAAGCTTTCTTT.

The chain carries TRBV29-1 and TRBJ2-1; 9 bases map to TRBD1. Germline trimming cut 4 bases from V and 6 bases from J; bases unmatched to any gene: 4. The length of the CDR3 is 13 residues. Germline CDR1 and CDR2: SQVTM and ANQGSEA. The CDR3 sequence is CSVGMDRGNEQFF. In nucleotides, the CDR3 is TGCAGCGTTGGTATGGACAGGGGCAATGAGCAGTTCTTC.

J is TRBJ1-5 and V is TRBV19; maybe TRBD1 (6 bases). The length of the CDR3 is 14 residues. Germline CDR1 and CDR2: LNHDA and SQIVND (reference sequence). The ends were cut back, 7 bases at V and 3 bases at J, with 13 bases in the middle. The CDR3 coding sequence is TGTGCCAGTACCCTCGGACAGCACAATCAGCCCCAGCATTTT. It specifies CASTLGQHNQPQHF.

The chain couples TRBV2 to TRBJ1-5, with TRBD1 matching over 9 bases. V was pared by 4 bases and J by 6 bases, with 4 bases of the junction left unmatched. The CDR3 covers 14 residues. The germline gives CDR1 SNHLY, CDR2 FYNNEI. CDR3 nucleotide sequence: TGTGCCAGCAGTGGGGACAGGGAGGCTCAGCCCCAGCATTTT. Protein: CASSGDREAQPQHF.